The 8 T cell receptor beta chains given below trace back to one sample, sequenced in a study of tissue T cells after allogeneic stem cell transplantation. Produced via immunoSEQ multiplex PCR; TCRdb's table is partial and in-frame only. There are about 11,000 clones in the sample; less than 45% occur only once, and 1.5% to 2% lies in the top ten. Time point given: mouse harvest day 7 after allogeneic transplant. The graft held 10^6 splenic CD5+ T cells and 10^7 T-cell-depleted bone marrow cells. Material for sequencing was skin. The receptors were gathered from a female BALB/c mouse given C57BL/6 T cells with graft-versus-host disease after an allogeneic hematopoietic cell transplant.

Concerning this clone itself: Mouse gene names apply. The CDR3 end lies 1 residue beyond the end of the read and is filled in from the germline J gene. The chain uses TRBV23 and TRBJ2-1; TRBD2 is taken as the D call from the table, unchecked against the DNA. The CDR3 is 13 residues long. CDR1 is KGHTA and CDR2 is FQNQQP in the germline V gene. The covered CDR3 bases are TGCTCCAGCAGTCAATCTGGGGTTGCTGAGCAGTTC. Its protein is CSSSQSGVAEQF. In full, the CDR3 is CSSSQSGVAEQFF.

Concerning this clone: The genes are named according to mouse. The observed sequence ends 1 residue before the CDR3 terminus, with the missing tail filled in from the germline J gene. The chain uses TRBV3 and TRBJ1-2; tentatively, D is TRBD1 (6 bases). Germline lookup yields CDR1 SNHLY and CDR2 FYNGKV (reference sequence). Trimming pared 2 bases from V and 0 bases from J, leaving 10 bases between. This CDR3 spans 15 amino acids. The sequenced CDR3 bases are TGTGCCAGCAGCTTAAGGGCAGGGGCAAACTCCGACTACACC. Its protein product is CASSLRAGANSDYT. The entire CDR3 is CASSLRAGANSDYTF.

There are a few counts of this clone. Mouse gene names and germline throughout. The read stops 1 residue short of the end of the CDR3; the missing end is completed from the germline J gene. The chain carries TRBV31 and TRBJ2-7, with 8 bases matching TRBD2. J gave up 0 bases and V 5 bases, and 3 bases lay outside the gene matches. CDR1 and CDR2 (germline): GKSSPN, SITVG. This CDR3 comprises 13 residues. The covered CDR3 bases are TGTGCCTGGGGGACTGGCAGCTCCTATGAACAGTAC. Protein product: CAWGTGSSYEQY. The CDR3, in full, reads CAWGTGSSYEQYF.

To note about this clone: Gene and germline names: mouse. The read terminates 1 residue ahead of where the CDR3 ends, so the germline J gene completes it. The chain uses TRBV26 and TRBJ2-5, with 11 nucleotides matching TRBD2. The V and J ends lost 4 bases and 2 bases, in that order; junction bases with no gene match: 5. Germline V gives CDR1 KGHPV, CDR2 FQNQEV (reference sequence). This CDR3 is 16 amino acids long. This CDR3 is CASSHWGGAGQDTQYF. CDR3 bases read: TGTGCCAGCAGTCACTGGGGGGGCGCGGGCCAAGACACCCAGTAC. Supplemented by reference TRBV26 and TRBJ2-5, the full variable domain reads NSKVIQTPRYLVKGQGQKAKMRCIPEKGHPVVFWYQQNKNNEFKFLINFQNQEVLQQIDMTEKRFSAECPSNSPCSLEIQSSEAGDSALYLCASSHWGGAGQDTQYFGPGTRLLVL.

A note on this clone: The gene names given are mouse names. The sequence runs out 1 residue before the end of the CDR3; the remainder is reconstructed from the germline J gene. The chain combines TRBV3 with TRBJ2-5; 8 bases line up with TRBD2. With V trimmed by 4 bases and J by 4 bases, 1 base remained unmatched. The CDR3 contains 13 residues. Germline values: CDR1 SNHLY, CDR2 FYNGKV (reference sequence). CDR3 sequence reads: CASSSGGKDTQYF. The part of the CDR3 DNA that was read is TGTGCCAGCAGCTCTGGGGGGAAAGACACCCAGTAC.

A remark on this clone: Germline and genes here are mouse. The CDR3 extends 1 residue past the end of the read, so its final part is completed from the germline J gene. The genes are TRBV5 and TRBJ2-2; D remains ambiguous. This CDR3 comprises 13 residues. Germline V gives CDR1 LGHNA, CDR2 YNLKQL (reference sequence). V gave up 0 bases and J gave up 5 bases, with 4 bases separating them. The covered CDR3 bases are TGTGCCAGCAGCCAAGATGAAACCGGGCAGCTCTAC. This encodes CASSQDETGQLY. The whole CDR3 reads CASSQDETGQLYF.

This clone occurred a few times. Germline and genes: mouse. The read is 1 residue too short to cover the CDR3 end, so that end is filled in from the germline J gene. The chain couples TRBV15 to TRBJ2-7, with D unresolved. Between the trimmed V and J ends, which lost 1 base and 5 bases, there was a span of 6 bases. The CDR3 has 12 residues. The germline CDR1 and CDR2 sequences are SGHND and FRSKSL. Here the CDR3 reads CASSLGKDEQYF. CDR3 DNA, as far as it was read: TGTGCCAGCAGTTTAGGGAAGGATGAACAGTAC.

To note about this clone: The gene names here belong to mouse. The CDR3 is cut off 1 residue early in the read; its end comes from the germline J gene. The chain carries TRBV3 and TRBJ2-3; D possibly corresponds to TRBD1 (6 bases). CDR3 size: 15 residues. Trimming left V 5 bases short and J 0 bases short, with 12 bases between. CDR1 and CDR2 (germline): SNHLY, FYNGKV (reference sequence). The sequenced part of the CDR3 DNA is TGTGCCAGCAGCCCCCGGACAGCTAGTGCAGAAACGCTGTAT. Amino acids: CASSPRTASAETLY. The whole CDR3 protein reads CASSPRTASAETLYF.